Listed below are T cell receptor beta chains from one sample, sequenced in a study of cytomegalovirus exposure and HLA in healthy donors. Generated by immunoSEQ multiplex PCR, the TCRdb table keeps only in-frame clones and is missing some. The table lists about 100,000 clones, about 82% of them singletons. The sequencing input was PBMCs. The receptors originated from a man younger than 40 in good health and CMV-seronegative. Each CDR3 is given with its conserved first and last residue. Each record gives: V gene, CDR3 length, clone size, J gene, D gene, CDR3 DNA, CDR3 protein. D genes are given only for firm matches. Not all rows give a size; the values are once, few, many and, for expanded clones, a class.

>TRBV7-2|14|NA|TRBJ2-7|NA
TGTGCCAGCAGCTCAAACAGGGTTGCCTACGAGCAGTACTTC
CASSSNRVAYEQYF
>TRBV11-2|16|few|TRBJ2-7|TRBD2
TGTGCCAGCAGCTTAGGGGCGGGAGGGCCGTTCTACGAGCAGTACTTC
CASSLGAGGPFYEQYF
>TRBV5-1|16|NA|TRBJ1-2|TRBD1
TGCGCCAGCAGCCCACGAACCTCCGGGACAGACTATGGCTACACCTTC
CASSPRTSGTDYGYTF
>TRBV27|16|NA|TRBJ2-1|TRBD2
TGTGCCAGCAGTTCCACTAGCGGGGGGGCCTACAATGAGCAGTTCTTC
CASSSTSGGAYNEQFF
>TRBV18|14|NA|TRBJ2-7|TRBD2
TGTGCCAGCTCGGCCGGGACTAGCGAGTACGAGCAGTACTTC
CASSAGTSEYEQYF
>TRBV6-5|15|few|TRBJ1-5|TRBD1
TGTGCCAGCAGTCGCGGGACAGAGGGCAATCAGCCCCAGCATTTT
CASSRGTEGNQPQHF
>TRBV30|15|NA|TRBJ2-1|TRBD2
TGTGCCTACGGACTAGCGGGGGGGCCAGGAAATGAGCAGTTCTTC
CAYGLAGGPGNEQFF
>TRBV7-9|15|NA|TRBJ1-6|TRBD1
TGTGCCAGCAGCTCGGACAGGGGGCTCGGTTCACCCCTCCACTTT
CASSSDRGLGSPLHF
>TRBV7-2|16|NA|TRBJ2-3|TRBD1
TGTGCCAGCAGCTTAGGAGGGACAGGCCCCACAGATACGCAGTATTTT
CASSLGGTGPTDTQYF
>TRBV21-1|15|NA|TRBJ1-4|NA
TGTGCCAGCAGCAAACAAGCGGCAACTAATGAAAAACTGTTTTTT
CASSKQAATNEKLFF
>TRBV19|15|NA|TRBJ1-2|NA
TGTGCCAGTAGAGCGCCGGACTCCAGAAACTATGGCTACACCTTC
CASRAPDSRNYGYTF
>TRBV5-4|14|NA|TRBJ2-7|NA
TGTGCCAGCAGCTTGGACAGGGTCTCCTACGAGCAGTACTTC
CASSLDRVSYEQYF
>TRBV28|16|few|TRBJ2-4|TRBD1
TGTGCCAGCAGCCCGGGACAGCCGGGGGCCAAAAACATTCAGTACTTC
CASSPGQPGAKNIQYF
>TRBV4-1|15|once|TRBJ2-1|NA
TGCGCCAGCAGCCAAGACGGTACGAGGGTAAATGAGCAGTTCTTC
CASSQDGTRVNEQFF
>TRBV27|13|NA|TRBJ1-2|NA
TGTGCCAGCAGTTTCTCTTCAGGGATCGGCTACACCTTC
CASSFSSGIGYTF
>TRBV7-8|15|NA|TRBJ1-2|NA
TGTGCCAGCAGCTTGCGACAGCGAGACCAGGAGGGCTACACCTTC
CASSLRQRDQEGYTF
>TRBV28|14|NA|TRBJ2-7|TRBD2
TGTGCCAGCAGTTTAGCGGGGGGCCTAAACGAGCAGTACTTC
CASSLAGGLNEQYF
>TRBV28|15|NA|TRBJ1-2|NA
TGTGCCAGCAGTCCTCCCTCCGGGGGATACGATGGCTACACCTTC
CASSPPSGGYDGYTF
>TRBV4-1|15|NA|TRBJ2-1|TRBD2
TGCGCCAGCAGCCGAACTAGCGGGGGGGCCTATGAGCAGTTCTTC
CASSRTSGGAYEQFF
>TRBV30|14|NA|TRBJ1-4|TRBD1
TGTGCCTGGAGTGTGGGACAGGGTGATGAAAAACTGTTTTTT
CAWSVGQGDEKLFF
>TRBV4-2|16|NA|TRBJ2-1|TRBD2
TGTGCCAGCAGCCAGACTAGCGGGGCGACCTACAATGAGCAGTTCTTC
CASSQTSGATYNEQFF
>TRBV19|16|NA|TRBJ2-6|NA
TGTGCCAGTAGTATCCAGTTAAGATCTGGGGCCAACGTCCTGACTTTC
CASSIQLRSGANVLTF
>TRBV6-1|13|NA|TRBJ2-3|NA
TGTGCCAGCAGTGAAGGCTATCTAGGTACGCAGTATTTT
CASSEGYLGTQYF
>TRBV9|15|once|TRBJ2-1|TRBD2
TGTGCCAGCAGCGAACGACTAGCGGCGTACAATGAGCAGTTCTTC
CASSERLAAYNEQFF
>TRBV7-9|12|NA|TRBJ2-7|NA
TGTGCCAGCAGCTCGCGATACTACGAGCAGTACTTC
CASSSRYYEQYF
>TRBV5-4|17|NA|TRBJ2-1|NA
TGTGCCAGCAGCTTAGGGGCGGTAGGGCAGGGGATTGGTGAGCAGTTCTTC
CASSLGAVGQGIGEQFF
>TRBV14|17|NA|TRBJ2-5|TRBD1
TGTGCCAGCAGCCAACACGCCGGGACAGGGCGTAGTGAGACCCAGTACTTC
CASSQHAGTGRSETQYF
>TRBV6-5|15|NA|TRBJ1-5|NA
TGTGCCAGCGGCCCTAGCCTGCCAGGCCATCAGCCCCAGCATTTT
CASGPSLPGHQPQHF
>TRBV18|14|NA|TRBJ2-1|TRBD1
TGTGCCAGCTCACTACAGACAGGGATCAATGAGCAGTTCTTC
CASSLQTGINEQFF
>TRBV28|14|NA|TRBJ1-4|NA
TGTGCCAGCAGTTCCATGGACAGCGATGAAAAACTGTTTTTT
CASSSMDSDEKLFF
>TRBV6-5|14|few|TRBJ2-2|NA
TGTGCCAGCAAGGGTAGCGGAAACACCGGGGAGCTGTTTTTT
CASKGSGNTGELFF
>TRBV6-5|13|few|TRBJ1-1|NA
TGTGCCAGCAGTAGAGGACAGAACACTGAAGCTTTCTTT
CASSRGQNTEAFF
>TRBV6-4|15|NA|TRBJ2-1|TRBD2
TGTGCCAGCAGTGAGACAGCGGGGGAGTACAATGAGCAGTTCTTC
CASSETAGEYNEQFF
>TRBV7-8|14|NA|TRBJ1-1|NA
TGTGCCAGCAGCCTACGACAGGATAGCACTGAAGCTTTCTTT
CASSLRQDSTEAFF
>TRBV12-5|17|NA|TRBJ2-7|TRBD2
TGTGCTAGTGGTAGCCCGGGACTAGCGGGAGAATACTACGAGCAGTACTTC
CASGSPGLAGEYYEQYF
>TRBV30|14|NA|TRBJ1-1|NA
TGTGCCTGGCTTCCAGGCGACAGGCGCACTGAAGCTTTCTTT
CAWLPGDRRTEAFF
>TRBV6-1|16|NA|TRBJ1-1|TRBD1
TGTGCCAGCAGTGAAGACCCCAGACAGGGAAGAACTGAAGCTTTCTTT
CASSEDPRQGRTEAFF
>TRBV20-1|11|NA|TRBJ2-2|NA
TGCAGTGCTAGCCCCGGCGGGGAGCTGTTTTTT
CSASPGGELFF
>TRBV4-1|16|NA|TRBJ1-3|TRBD1
TGCGCCAGCAGCCAACCGGGACAGGGATCGCGAAACACCATATATTTT
CASSQPGQGSRNTIYF
>TRBV10-3|13|NA|TRBJ1-2|TRBD1
TGTGCCACAGGGACAGGGGGCGACTATGGCTACACCTTC
CATGTGGDYGYTF
>TRBV10-3|14|NA|TRBJ1-1|TRBD1
TGTGCCATCAGTGGGGACAGGGGGCCCACTGAAGCTTTCTTT
CAISGDRGPTEAFF
>TRBV11-2|14|NA|TRBJ2-7|NA
TGTGCCAGCAGCTTTACGAGCGGTGGTTTCGAGCAGTACTTC
CASSFTSGGFEQYF
>TRBV5-1|14|NA|TRBJ2-7|NA
TGCGCCAGCAGCTTGGCCCCGGTGGCCTACGAGCAGTACTTC
CASSLAPVAYEQYF
>TRBV29-1|15|NA|TRBJ2-1|TRBD1
TGCAGCGTTGATTCAGGGGGCCAGGCCTACAATGAGCAGTTCTTC
CSVDSGGQAYNEQFF
>TRBV19|12|NA|TRBJ1-2|NA
TGTGCCAGTACCCCACAGGGCTATGGCTACACCTTC
CASTPQGYGYTF
>TRBV7-2|16|few|TRBJ2-3|TRBD1
TGTGCCAGCAGCCTCCGGCCGGGACAGGGGAAAGATACGCAGTATTTT
CASSLRPGQGKDTQYF
>TRBV27|14|once|TRBJ2-1|TRBD2
TGTGCCAGCAGCGGACTAGCCTCCGGCAATGAGCAGTTCTTC
CASSGLASGNEQFF
>TRBV5-1|15|NA|TRBJ2-6|NA
TGCGCCAGCAGCTTGGTGCGCTCTGGGGCCAACGTCCTGACTTTC
CASSLVRSGANVLTF
>TRBV10-3|18|NA|TRBJ2-1|TRBD2
TGTGCCATCAGTGAGCGAGGGCTAGCGGGAGCCGGAATCGATGAGCAGTTCTTC
CAISERGLAGAGIDEQFF